This T cell receptor (beta chain) was identified during a study of response to subunit inactivated influenza vaccine. Broader study findings: The authors suggested that few new T cells are recruited per seasonal influenza vaccination.

The germline gives CDR1 MNHEY, CDR2 SVGEGT. Trimming stripped 0 bases from V and 4 bases from J, with 5 bases between. The length of the CDR3 is 13 residues. Remarks on this clonotype: No antigen is known for it.

From the RT-PCR reads, TCRdb called clonotypes with MiXCR, one entry per CDR3 protein. The table shows a few hundred thousand distinct CDR3 sequences, with about 14% occurring only once. The TCR comes from a man in his fifties who received an inactivated influenza vaccine. This chain joins TRBV6-2 or TRBV6-3 and TRBJ2-3; D remains unclear. This sample comprised PBMCs from blood, obtained 11 to 12 days after vaccination. The CDR3 is CASSYSIPDTQYF. The CDR3 nucleotides are TGTGCCAGCAGTTACTCGATTCCAGATACGCAGTATTTT.